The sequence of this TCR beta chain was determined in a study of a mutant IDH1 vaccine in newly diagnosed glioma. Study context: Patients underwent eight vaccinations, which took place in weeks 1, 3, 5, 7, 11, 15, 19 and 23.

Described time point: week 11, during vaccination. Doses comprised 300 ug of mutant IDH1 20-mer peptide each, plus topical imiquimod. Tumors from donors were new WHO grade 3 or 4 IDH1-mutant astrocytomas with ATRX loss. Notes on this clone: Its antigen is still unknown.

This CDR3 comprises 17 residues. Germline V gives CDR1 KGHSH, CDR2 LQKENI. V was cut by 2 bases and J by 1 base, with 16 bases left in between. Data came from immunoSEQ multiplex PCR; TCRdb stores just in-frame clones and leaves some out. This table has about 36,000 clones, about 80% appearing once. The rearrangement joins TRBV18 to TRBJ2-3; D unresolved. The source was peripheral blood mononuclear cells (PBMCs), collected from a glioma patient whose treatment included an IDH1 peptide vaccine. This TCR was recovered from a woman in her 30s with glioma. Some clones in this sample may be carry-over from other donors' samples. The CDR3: CASSPTERSSGTDTQYF. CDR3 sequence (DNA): TGTGCCAGCTCACCAACCGAGCGAAGCAGCGGCACAGATACGCAGTATTTT.